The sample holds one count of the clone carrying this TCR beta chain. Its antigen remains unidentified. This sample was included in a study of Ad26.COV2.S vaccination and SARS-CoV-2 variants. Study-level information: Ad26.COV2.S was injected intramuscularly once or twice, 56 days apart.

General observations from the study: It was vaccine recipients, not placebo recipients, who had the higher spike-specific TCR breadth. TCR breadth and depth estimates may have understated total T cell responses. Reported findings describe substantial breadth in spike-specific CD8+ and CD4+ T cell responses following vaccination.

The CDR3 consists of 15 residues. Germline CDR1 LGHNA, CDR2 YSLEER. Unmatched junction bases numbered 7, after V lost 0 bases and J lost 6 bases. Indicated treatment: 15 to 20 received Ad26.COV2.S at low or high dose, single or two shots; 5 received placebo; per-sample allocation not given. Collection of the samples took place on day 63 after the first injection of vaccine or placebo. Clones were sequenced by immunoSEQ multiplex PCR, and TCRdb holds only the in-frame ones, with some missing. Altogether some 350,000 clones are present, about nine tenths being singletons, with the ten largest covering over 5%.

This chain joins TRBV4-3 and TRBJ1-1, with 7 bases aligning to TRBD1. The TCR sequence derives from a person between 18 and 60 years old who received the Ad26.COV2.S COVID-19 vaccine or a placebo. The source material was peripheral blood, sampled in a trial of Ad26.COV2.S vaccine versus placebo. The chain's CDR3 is CASSQELTGLPEAFF. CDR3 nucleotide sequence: TGCGCCAGCAGCCAAGAATTGACAGGGCTTCCTGAAGCTTTCTTT.